The 26 T cell receptor beta chains presented below share a single source sample, sequenced in a study of TIL therapy for anti-PD-1-resistant metastatic lung cancer listed by TCRdb under 2021. The sample's time point label is to be understood as: pre-treatment sample, taken before nivolumab and TIL therapy. The immunoSEQ v3 hsTCRB kit was used to amplify TCR beta CDR3 regions from genomic DNA through bias-controlled multiplex PCR. TCRdb stores this immuneACCESS table with in-frame sequences only. Part of the clones is absent; in the studies checked, under half of the shortfall reflects unresolved V genes, and no reason is known for the rest. The sample table contains some 52,000 clones; only one count was recorded for approximately 79% of them. The top ten hold around 4.8% of the sample. The specimen comprised blood, sampled at baseline. These TCRs come from a woman between 30 and 79 years old with non-small cell lung cancer.

V and J are TRBV9 and TRBJ2-2, with D perhaps matching TRBD2 (5 bases). V was clipped by 0 bases and J by 5 bases, with 11 bases between them. This CDR3 spans 15 amino acids. In germline, CDR1 is SGDLS, CDR2 YYNGEE. Written as DNA, the CDR3 is TGTGCCAGCAGCGTAGATCTCCGGGGAACCGGGGAGCTGTTTTTT. Translating gives CASSVDLRGTGELFF.

This sequence joins TRBV5-4 and TRBJ2-4; no definite D call. CDR1 is SGHNT, CDR2 YYREEE, per germline (reference sequence). This CDR3 region has 17 residues. Trimming pared 0 bases from V and 0 bases from J, leaving 13 bases between. The DNA of the CDR3 is TGTGCCAGCAGCTTGGTCGGGCAAAACCTAGCCAAAAACATTCAGTACTTC. Its protein product is CASSLVGQNLAKNIQYF.

The chain carries TRBV28 and TRBJ1-4; weak D call: TRBD1 (5 bases). The CDR3 is made up of 14 amino acids. The germline V and J ends were trimmed by 7 bases and 0 bases, with 9 bases remaining between them. Germline CDR1 and CDR2: MDHEN and SYDVKM. CDR3 sequence reads: CASTSDTTNEKLFF. CDR3 DNA sequence: TGTGCCAGCACTTCGGACACAACTAATGAAAAACTGTTTTTT.

The chain combines TRBV10-3 with TRBJ2-3; D is unclear. The CDR3 length is 11 residues. The germline V gene has CDR1 ENHRY and CDR2 SYGVKD. Trimming took off 3 bases at V and 2 bases at J, with 0 bases between the two ends. CDR3 DNA: TGTGCCATCAGTGACACAGATACGCAGTATTTT. Amino acid sequence: CAISDTDTQYF.

Remarks on this clone: This CDR3 is also generated by other DNA sequences in the sample. This chain joins TRBV5-1 and TRBJ2-1, with TRBD2 matching 7 bases. The CDR3 extends over 16 amino acids. CDR1 and CDR2 (germline): SGHRS, YFSETQ. The trim removed 2 bases at V and 9 bases at J, leaving 14 bases unmatched. The CDR3 DNA follows: TGCGCCAGCAGCTTATCTAGCGGAACCATTTTCGCTGAGCAGTTCTTC. Translation: CASSLSSGTIFAEQFF.

The chain uses TRBV27 and TRBJ2-2; D is undetermined. CDR3 length: 14 amino acids. Trimming took 2 bases from V and 3 from J, leaving 7 bases between them. Germline-derived CDR1 and CDR2 are MNHEY and SMNVEV (reference sequence). This CDR3 reads CASSLDLYTGELFF. The CDR3 nucleotides are TGTGCCAGCAGTTTAGACTTGTACACCGGGGAGCTGTTTTTT.

This clone was counted only a few times. V is TRBV19 and J is TRBJ2-2; D unclear. Looked up from germline, CDR1 is LNHDA and CDR2 is SQIVND (reference sequence). The CDR3 runs 11 residues. The V gene lost 9 bases and the J gene lost 7 bases, with 9 bases spanning the gap. CDR3 protein: CASGFIGELFF. CDR3 bases: TGTGCCAGCGGGTTTATCGGGGAGCTGTTTTTT.

V usage is TRBV5-1 and J usage is TRBJ2-5; perhaps TRBD2 as D (6 bases). V dropped 3 bases and J dropped 5 bases, with 17 bases sitting between them. The CDR3 is made up of 15 amino acids. Germline V gene data show CDR1 as SGHRS and CDR2 as YFSETQ. The CDR3 loop is CASSSTGDLTETQYF. CDR3 in DNA: TGCGCCAGCAGCTCCACGGGGGATCTCACTGAGACCCAGTACTTC.

This CDR3 reads CASSFGTANTEAFF. The CDR3, as DNA: TGTGCCAGCAGTTTCGGGACAGCGAACACTGAAGCTTTCTTT. The chain employs TRBV27 and TRBJ1-1; 7 bases line up with TRBD1. J lost 1 base, V lost 3 bases, and 2 bases had no gene match. The CDR3 has 14 residues. The germline CDR1 and CDR2 sequences are MNHEY and SMNVEV (reference sequence).

The V gene is TRBV14, the J gene TRBJ2-7; 7 bases line up with TRBD1. Germline CDR1 and CDR2: SGHDN and FVKESK. The junction had 15 bases not matched to a gene; V was cut back by 1 base and J by 3 bases. The CDR3 extends over 18 amino acids. Written as DNA, the CDR3 is TGTGCCAGCAGCCAAGTACTTCGCTTTAGGGACAGAGACTACGAGCAGTACTTC. This gives the protein CASSQVLRFRDRDYEQYF.

This sequence joins TRBV15 and TRBJ1-3; D is ambiguous. Germline lookup yields CDR1 LNHNV and CDR2 YYDKDF (reference sequence). The CDR3 totals 17 residues. V gave up 0 bases and J gave up 2 bases, with 14 bases separating them. CDR3 in DNA: TGTGCCACCAGCAGAGAAAAGACCCCCGGACCTGGAAACACCATATATTTT. Its protein is CATSREKTPGPGNTIYF. Filled out from reference TRBV15 and TRBJ1-3, the complete variable domain reads DAMVIQNPRYQVTQFGKPVTLSCSQTLNHNVMYWYQQKSSQAPKLLFHYYDKDFNNEADTPDNFQSRRPNTSFCFLDIRSPGLGDTAMYLCATSREKTPGPGNTIYFGEGSWLTVV.

The chain couples TRBV2 to TRBJ1-4, with TRBD1 matching 7 bases. Germline lookup yields CDR1 SNHLY and CDR2 FYNNEI. The CDR3 totals 14 residues. V was clipped by 7 bases and J by 1 base; unmatched bases: 3. DNA of the CDR3: TGTGCCAGCACGAGGGACAGAACTAATGAAAAACTGTTTTTT. Protein: CASTRDRTNEKLFF.

The V call is TRBV5-1, the J call TRBJ2-2; D possibly corresponds to TRBD1 (5 bases). The germline V and J ends were trimmed by 4 bases and 7 bases, with 8 bases remaining between them. Germline CDR1 and CDR2: SGHRS and YFSETQ. The CDR3 length is 12 residues. In DNA, the CDR3 is TGCGCCAGCAGCCCGGACAACGGGGAGCTGTTTTTT. It yields the protein CASSPDNGELFF. Full variable domain (remainder filled in from reference TRBV5-1 and TRBJ2-2): KAGVTQTPRYLIKTRGQQVTLSCSPISGHRSVSWYQQTPGQGLQFLFEYFSETQRNKGNFPGRFSGRQFSNSRSEMNVSTLELGDSALYLCASSPDNGELFFGEGSRLTVL.

The chain carries TRBV6-5 and TRBJ1-1; 9 bases align to TRBD1. Trimming cost V 2 bases and J 5 bases; bases outside gene matches: 6. The V gene's germline CDR1 is MNHEY and CDR2 SVGAGI. The CDR3 sequence is 15 residues long. DNA of the CDR3: TGTGCCAGCAGTTACGGGGACAGGGAACTTACTGAAGCTTTCTTT. Its protein is CASSYGDRELTEAFF.

The rearrangement joins TRBV9 to TRBJ2-3; 7 bases line up with TRBD1. Germline V gene lookup returns CDR1 SGDLS and CDR2 YYNGEE. V was clipped by 3 bases and J by 3 bases; unmatched bases: 4. CDR3 length equals 14 residues. In DNA, the CDR3 is TGTGCCAGCAGCGCTAACAGGGGAACAGATACGCAGTATTTT. Translating gives CASSANRGTDTQYF.

The rearrangement uses TRBV6-5 and TRBJ1-5; D is uncertain. Trimming took 4 bases from V and 2 from J, leaving 15 bases between them. Germline lookup yields CDR1 MNHEY and CDR2 SVGAGI. CDR3 size: 16 residues. In DNA, the CDR3 is TGTGCCAGCAGTTCGGAGAAGGAGAATGGCAATCAGCCCCAGCATTTT. The encoded protein is CASSSEKENGNQPQHF.

The rearrangement uses TRBV5-4 and TRBJ1-1; D is undetermined. The CDR3 covers 14 residues. Germline values: CDR1 SGHNT, CDR2 YYREEE (reference sequence). V lost 2 bases to trimming and J lost 3 bases, with 11 bases between them. CDR3 bases: TGTGCCAGCAGCTTATCTTTAGGGTACACTGAAGCTTTCTTT. This codes for CASSLSLGYTEAFF.

V usage is TRBV30 and J usage is TRBJ1-1; 11 positions match TRBD1. CDR3 length: 16 amino acids. Germline loops: CDR1 GTSNPN, CDR2 SVGIG (reference sequence). Germline trimming cut 1 base from V and 4 bases from J; bases unmatched to any gene: 8. The CDR3 DNA reads TGTGCCTGGAGTGATTACCGGGACAGGGGGGGCACTGAAGCTTTCTTT. Translation gives CAWSDYRDRGGTEAFF.

V gene TRBV29-1 combines with J gene TRBJ2-7; TRBD2 matches at 11 bases. The CDR3 is 19 amino acids. Germline-derived CDR1 and CDR2 are SQVTM and ANQGSEA. J was trimmed by 2 bases and V by 2 bases; bases with no gene match: 17. Written as DNA, the CDR3 is TGCAGCGTTGAATATCGGGCCGGATCGCTAGCGGGAGGTCCCTACGAGCAGTACTTC. This gives the protein CSVEYRAGSLAGGPYEQYF.

This clone came up many times. One end of the junction is discordant with germline, which a read error may explain. This chain links TRBV14 with TRBJ2-7; D is uncertain. CDR3 length: 12 residues. The V gene's germline CDR1 is SGHDN and CDR2 FVKESK. CDR3 sequence: CSSQKGIEGQYF. In DNA form, the CDR3 reads TGTTCCAGCCAAAAAGGGATAGAAGGGCAGTACTTC.

The genes are TRBV29-1 and TRBJ2-5; 9 positions match TRBD1. Germline V gene data show CDR1 as SQVTM and CDR2 as ANQGSEA. Losses at the gene ends were 6 bases for V and 3 bases for J; bases not matched to a gene: 2. The CDR3 length is 12 residues. CDR3 amino acids: CSVWDREETQYF. As DNA, the CDR3 is TGCAGCGTCTGGGACAGGGAAGAGACCCAGTACTTC.

The chain couples TRBV5-1 to TRBJ2-3; no definite D call. This CDR3 is built from 14 residues. Germline V lookup: CDR1 SGHRS, CDR2 YFSETQ. Trimming left V 2 bases short and J 3 bases short, with 10 bases between. The CDR3 DNA sequence: TGCGCCAGCAGCTTCAACTCGCCGACAGATACGCAGTATTTT. This codes for CASSFNSPTDTQYF.

V is TRBV19 and J is TRBJ2-7, with D perhaps TRBD1 or TRBD2 (5 bases each). Germline assignment: CDR1 LNHDA and CDR2 SQIVND (reference sequence). This CDR3 is 16 amino acids long. V lost 5 bases to trimming and J lost 2 bases, with 19 bases between them. CDR3 sequence: CASSPRGRGLTYEQYF. The CDR3 DNA reads TGTGCCAGTAGTCCAAGGGGTCGGGGCCTTACCTACGAGCAGTACTTC.

This chain joins TRBV6-5 and TRBJ1-2, with D tentatively TRBD1 (5 bases). The V end was cut by 4 bases, the J end by 7 bases, with 13 bases between. The CDR3 is made up of 13 amino acids. Germline V lookup: CDR1 MNHEY, CDR2 SVGAGI. The CDR3, as DNA: TGTGCCAGCAGTTCTCGTGGGGGATCTGGCTACACCTTC. Residues: CASSSRGGSGYTF.

V gene TRBV5-1 combines with J gene TRBJ1-6; 7 nucleotides match TRBD1. Germline V lookup: CDR1 SGHRS, CDR2 YFSETQ. This CDR3 is 15 amino acids long. The V segment lost 2 bases and the J segment 5 bases; nucleotides outside the gene matches: 4. The CDR3 loop reads CASSLGQADNSPLHF. Written as DNA, the CDR3 is TGCGCCAGCAGCTTAGGACAGGCTGATAATTCACCCCTCCACTTT.

The chain is built from TRBV29-1 and TRBJ2-2, with 8 bases lining up with TRBD1. The germline V gene has CDR1 SQVTM and CDR2 ANQGSEA. V lost 7 bases, J lost 2 bases, and 24 bases stayed unmatched. This CDR3 is 20 amino acids long. The CDR3 DNA reads TGCAGCGCCCGGACCGGGTTTGCACTCCGGGACAGGACTAACACCGGGGAGCTGTTTTTT. It is translated as CSARTGFALRDRTNTGELFF.